Below, 25 T cell receptor beta chains from the same sample are listed, as sequenced in a study of graft-versus-host responses after intestinal transplantation. No antigens are known for them. This table comes from immunoSEQ multiplex PCR, and its TCRdb copy is limited to in-frame clones, with some not included. The table lists 35,000 to 45,000 clones, approximately 94% of them singletons, with roughly 0.22% in the top ten. This material consisted of unstimulated CD4+ T cells sorted from spleen or lymph node cells, taken before transplant. The receptors derive from a human donor who was the organ donor for an intestinal transplant.

This clone turned up a few times. The genes are TRBV6-5 and TRBJ1-1; perhaps TRBD1 as D (6 bases). The CDR3 covers 14 residues. V was shortened by 2 bases and J by 4 bases, with 11 bases between the two germline ends. Germline CDR1 MNHEY, CDR2 SVGAGI. The DNA of the CDR3 is TGTGCCAGCAGTTACAGGGAGGGGGTCACTGAAGCTTTCTTT. It codes for CASSYREGVTEAFF.

As DNA, the CDR3 is TGTGCCAGTAGTATAGCAGGTTTCTCTGGAAACACCATATATTTT. This sequence encodes CASSIAGFSGNTIYF. The chain combines TRBV19 with TRBJ1-3; no reliable D call. With 1 base removed from V and 0 bases from J, the gap between germline ends came to 7 bases. The CDR3 contains 15 residues. Germline CDR1 is LNHDA and CDR2 is SQIVND (reference sequence).

This chain links TRBV2 with TRBJ2-3, with 11 bases matching TRBD2. The CDR3 is 15 residues long. With 10 bases clipped from V and 6 bases from J, the junction kept 12 bases outside the gene matches. Germline V gene data show CDR1 as SNHLY and CDR2 as FYNNEI. The CDR3, as DNA: TGTGCCACCAGACTAGCGGGGCGGCTTTGGGATACGCAGTATTTT. It is translated as CATRLAGRLWDTQYF.

This chain connects TRBV10-3 to TRBJ1-1; the D gene is possibly TRBD1 (6 bases). Germline assignment: CDR1 ENHRY and CDR2 SYGVKD. Trimming removed 4 bases at V and 0 bases at J, with 18 bases between. The CDR3 extends over 17 amino acids. CDR3 bases: TGTGCCATCAGTGCGGAGTGGGGGGCACATATGAACACTGAAGCTTTCTTT. Translation gives CAISAEWGAHMNTEAFF.

The rearrangement joins TRBV9 to TRBJ2-7; 11 bases agree with TRBD2. The CDR3 spans 18 residues. Germline CDR1 and CDR2: SGDLS and YYNGEE. V shed 3 bases, J shed 1 base, and the junction held 12 bases outside the gene matches. The DNA of the CDR3 is TGTGCCAGCAGCGCCTCGGGGGGACTAGCGGCTGGTTCCTACGAGCAGTACTTC. Its protein is CASSASGGLAAGSYEQYF.

The genes are TRBV4-2 and TRBJ2-3; 9 bases agree with TRBD2. The CDR3 sequence is 15 residues long. Trimming removed 1 base from V and 1 base from J; junction bases left unmatched: 0. From germline, CDR1 is LGHNA and CDR2 YNFKEQ. CDR3 coding DNA: TGTGCCAGCAGCCAAGCTAGCGGGGGCACAGATACGCAGTATTTT. Translated, it gives CASSQASGGTDTQYF.

The chain uses TRBV28 and TRBJ2-2; possible D gene TRBD2, 5 bases. This CDR3 is built from 15 residues. Trimming left V 6 bases short and J 8 bases short, with 19 bases between. Germline CDR1 MDHEN, CDR2 SYDVKM. The CDR3 sequence is CASSTPVVKRGELFF. The CDR3 nucleotides read TGTGCCAGCAGCACCCCGGTCGTCAAGCGGGGGGAGCTGTTTTTT.

J is TRBJ1-6 and V is TRBV7-2; D is unresolved. The CDR3 has 16 amino acids. V was pared by 1 base and J by 2 bases, with 9 bases between. The V gene's germline CDR1 is SGHTA and CDR2 FQGNSA. Here the CDR3 reads CASSLVGSPYNSPLHF. The CDR3 DNA reads TGTGCCAGCAGCTTAGTGGGATCCCCCTATAATTCACCCCTCCACTTT.

The V call is TRBV25-1, the J call TRBJ2-7; the D gene is possibly TRBD2 (5 bases). Germline CDR1 is MGHDK and CDR2 is SYGVNS. Trimming left V 3 bases short and J 2 bases short, with 8 bases between. The CDR3 spans 13 residues. The CDR3 region has the DNA TGTGCCAGCAGTGACGCGAGGGCCTACGAGCAGTACTTC. Encoded protein: CASSDARAYEQYF.

This clone was seen once. This sequence joins TRBV6-6 and TRBJ2-7, with 7 bases identical to TRBD1. Germline values: CDR1 MNHNY, CDR2 SVGAGI (reference sequence). Germline trimming cut 4 bases from V and 0 bases from J; bases unmatched to any gene: 3. The CDR3 consists of 14 residues. The CDR3 spells CASSLTGNSYEQYF. The CDR3 DNA follows: TGTGCCAGCAGTTTGACAGGGAACTCCTACGAGCAGTACTTC.

V usage is TRBV11-2 and J usage is TRBJ2-5; 7 nucleotides match TRBD1. The J segment lost 4 bases and the V segment lost 5 bases, leaving 7 bases of the junction unmatched. The germline V gene has CDR1 SGHAT and CDR2 FQNNGV. This CDR3 contains 14 residues. For the CDR3, the DNA is TGTGCCAGCAGCCCCTCGACAGGGTCAGAGACCCAGTACTTC. Its protein product is CASSPSTGSETQYF.

The chain recombines TRBV18 with TRBJ2-3; D is possibly TRBD1 (6 bases). CDR3 length equals 16 residues. The V gene lost 0 bases and the J gene lost 0 bases, with 10 bases spanning the gap. Germline V gene data show CDR1 as KGHSH and CDR2 as LQKENI. The CDR3 DNA sequence: TGTGCCAGCTCACCACCGGACAGATCTAGCACAGATACGCAGTATTTT. Translated, it gives CASSPPDRSSTDTQYF.

The chain links TRBV7-8 to TRBJ1-6; D uncertain. Germline assignment: CDR1 SGHVS and CDR2 FQNEAQ. V was clipped by 5 bases and J by 4 bases, with 9 bases between them. This CDR3 spans 14 amino acids. In DNA, the CDR3 is TGTGCCAGCAGCCCCCCGGAGTATAATTCACCCCTCCACTTT. This encodes CASSPPEYNSPLHF. Supplemented by reference TRBV7-8 and TRBJ1-6, the full variable domain reads GAGVSQSPRYKVAKRGQDVALRCDPISGHVSLFWYQQALGQGPEFLTYFQNEAQLDKSGLPSDRFFAERPEGSVSTLKIQRTQQEDSAVYLCASSPPEYNSPLHFGNGTRLTVT.

The gene calls are TRBV5-6 and TRBJ1-1; 10 bases align to TRBD1. Germline trimming cut 0 bases from V and 5 bases from J; bases unmatched to any gene: 4. Germline CDR1 SGHDT, CDR2 YYEEEE. This CDR3 comprises 15 residues. The DNA for the CDR3 is TGTGCCAGCAGCTTGGGCGGGACAGGGGTAACTGAAGCTTTCTTT. Encoded protein: CASSLGGTGVTEAFF.

The V and J genes are TRBV4-1 and TRBJ1-6; TRBD1 aligns across 7 bases. Losses at the gene ends were 0 bases for V and 5 bases for J; bases not matched to a gene: 7. The CDR3 has 17 amino acids. Germline CDR1 and CDR2: MGHRA and YSYEKL. The CDR3 region has the DNA TGCGCCAGCAGCCAAGATGGCAGGGGGTCTCATAATTCACCCCTCCACTTT. The encoded protein is CASSQDGRGSHNSPLHF.

The chain has TRBV28 and TRBJ2-4, with 8 bases fitting TRBD1. Germline-derived CDR1 and CDR2 are MDHEN and SYDVKM. CDR3 size: 16 residues. Losses at the gene ends were 7 bases for V and 1 base for J; bases not matched to a gene: 9. This CDR3 reads CASTTGGKAAKNIQYF. DNA of the CDR3: TGTGCCAGCACAACAGGGGGGAAGGCGGCCAAAAACATTCAGTACTTC. Filled out from reference TRBV28 and TRBJ2-4, the complete variable domain reads DVKVTQSSRYLVKRTGEKVFLECVQDMDHENMFWYRQDPGLGLRLIYFSYDVKMKEKGDIPEGYSVSREKKERFSLILESASTNQTSMYLCASTTGGKAAKNIQYFGAGTRLSVL.

The CDR3 region has the DNA TGTGCCAGCAGCTTAGGTCAGGGTCGGAAGAATTCACCCCTCCACTTT. It is translated as CASSLGQGRKNSPLHF. The V gene is TRBV11-1, the J gene TRBJ1-6; possibly TRBD1 for D (5 bases). Germline V lookup: CDR1 SGHAT, CDR2 FQDESV (reference sequence). The V gene lost 1 base and the J gene lost 7 bases, with 14 bases spanning the gap. This CDR3 has 16 residues.

This clone came up once. The rearrangement uses TRBV6-5 and TRBJ2-5, with D uncertain. V was clipped by 2 bases and J by 3 bases, with 1 base between them. The germline V gene has CDR1 MNHEY and CDR2 SVGAGI. This CDR3 is built from 11 residues. This CDR3 reads CASSYEETQYF. In DNA, the CDR3 is TGTGCCAGCAGTTACGAAGAGACCCAGTACTTC.

The chain couples TRBV6-4 to TRBJ1-1; possible D gene TRBD1, 6 bases. This CDR3 has 13 amino acids. Germline V gene lookup returns CDR1 MRHNA and CDR2 SNTAGT. V shed 3 bases and J shed 4 bases, with 9 bases lying between them. In DNA form, the CDR3 reads TGTGCCAGCAGTGAGAACAGGGTCACTGAAGCTTTCTTT. It encodes CASSENRVTEAFF.

This clone has just a few counts. The V call is TRBV6-4, the J call TRBJ2-2, with unresolved D. V was cut by 3 bases and J by 7 bases, with 9 bases left in between. The CDR3 consists of 13 residues. The germline CDR1 and CDR2 sequences are MRHNA and SNTAGT. Here the CDR3 reads CASSEGLDGELFF. The DNA of the CDR3 is TGTGCCAGCAGTGAAGGCCTAGACGGGGAGCTGTTTTTT.

V is TRBV5-6 and J is TRBJ1-2; no definite D call. Germline CDR1 and CDR2: SGHDT and YYEEEE. This CDR3 is built from 12 residues. V was trimmed by 2 bases and J by 5 bases, leaving 7 bases between them. CDR3 protein: CASSFRFYGYTF. CDR3 DNA sequence: TGTGCCAGCAGCTTCAGGTTTTATGGCTACACCTTC.

CDR3 protein: CASSEQLPQETQYF. Here the CDR3 DNA reads TGTGCCAGCAGTGAACAGCTCCCTCAAGAGACCCAGTACTTC. This chain joins TRBV2 and TRBJ2-5; D is uncertain. V was clipped by 2 bases and J by 2 bases, with 9 bases between them. The CDR3 is made up of 14 amino acids. Germline-derived CDR1 and CDR2 are SNHLY and FYNNEI.

The chain links TRBV2 to TRBJ2-7; D possibly corresponds to TRBD2 (6 bases). V lost 0 bases and J lost 6, with 6 bases in between. The length of the CDR3 is 12 residues. The germline gives CDR1 SNHLY, CDR2 FYNNEI. CDR3 residues: CASSEAGGEQYF. The CDR3 DNA reads TGTGCCAGCAGTGAAGCGGGGGGCGAGCAGTACTTC.

The chain employs TRBV4-3 and TRBJ2-1; the match to TRBD2 covers 7 bases. V trimming: 2 bases; J trimming: 4 bases; junction bases outside the gene matches: 5. This CDR3 spans 15 amino acids. The germline CDR1 and CDR2 sequences are LGHNA and YSLEER. The CDR3 reads CASSQMGGVYNEQFF. CDR3 sequence (DNA): TGCGCCAGCAGCCAAATGGGGGGGGTATACAATGAGCAGTTCTTC.

Here the CDR3 reads CASSLVAGDTGELFF. The CDR3 nucleotides read TGTGCCAGCAGCTTAGTCGCAGGGGACACCGGGGAGCTGTTTTTT. The chain uses TRBV7-2 and TRBJ2-2; the D gene is possibly TRBD1 (6 bases). Per germline, CDR1 SGHTA and CDR2 FQGNSA. The V end was cut by 1 base, the J end by 3 bases, with 9 bases between. The CDR3 runs 15 residues.